A single sample gave rise to the 3 T cell receptor beta chains below, sequenced in a study of cytomegalovirus exposure and HLA in healthy donors. In the PCR, 60 Vbeta and 13 Jbeta primers were used. Generated by immunoSEQ multiplex PCR, the TCRdb table keeps only in-frame clones and is missing some. The sample holds about 160,000 clones. Specimen: PBMCs. These receptors were taken from a woman aged 60-70 years in good health and CMV-seronegative.

The V call is TRBV5-1, the J call TRBJ1-1; 8 bases fit TRBD1. Germline V CDR1 and CDR2: SGHRS, YFSETQ. This CDR3 comprises 16 residues. After removal of 2 bases from V and 6 bases from J, the junction contained 12 bases not matched to a gene. CDR3 region: CASSLGTGKLVAEAFF. CDR3 in DNA: TGCGCCAGCAGCTTAGGGACAGGCAAGTTAGTGGCTGAAGCTTTCTTT. Based on the CDR3 plus reference TRBV5-1 and TRBJ1-1, the full variable domain is KAGVTQTPRYLIKTRGQQVTLSCSPISGHRSVSWYQQTPGQGLQFLFEYFSETQRNKGNFPGRFSGRQFSNSRSEMNVSTLELGDSALYLCASSLGTGKLVAEAFFGQGTRLTVV.

The chain joins TRBV7-8 to TRBJ2-5; 13 bases align to TRBD2. This CDR3 spans 16 amino acids. Trimming removed 0 bases from V and 2 bases from J; junction bases left unmatched: 0. Germline CDR1 and CDR2: SGHVS and FQNEAQ. The CDR3 here is CASSLATSGGQETQYF. The CDR3 DNA is TGTGCCAGCAGCTTAGCGACTAGCGGGGGGCAAGAGACCCAGTACTTC.

The V gene is TRBV6-5, the J gene TRBJ2-1, with TRBD1 as a possible D gene (5 bases). The CDR3 is 13 residues long. The germline V gene has CDR1 MNHEY and CDR2 SVGAGI. Deletions cut 2 bases from V and 5 bases from J, with 7 bases between. The CDR3 sequence: CASSYDRHNEQFF. The CDR3 DNA reads TGTGCCAGCAGTTACGACAGACACAATGAGCAGTTCTTC.